One T cell receptor (beta chain) is described in this entry. Its antigen is undetermined. These data are taken from a study of cytomegalovirus exposure and HLA in healthy donors. Findings of the study overall: In an earlier analysis, in approximately 570 donors, most V segments appeared productive either ~90% or ~30% of the time. Reports showed the classifier diagnosing cytomegalovirus status with high specificity and sensitivity. Altogether, some 160 TCR beta chains were recorded as cytomegalovirus-associated.

V lost 3 bases, J lost 3 bases, and 6 bases lay in between. The CDR3 spans 14 residues. Germline values: CDR1 SGHTA, CDR2 FQGTGA. Both 60 Vbeta primers and 13 Jbeta primers went into the PCR. Using immunoSEQ multiplex PCR, the repertoire was profiled, and TCRdb retains in-frame clones only, with some absent. Here the sample spans around 94,000 clones, about three fifths being singletons. Sequencing input: PBMCs. The receptor was isolated from a man younger than 45 in good health and CMV-seronegative. J is TRBJ1-6 and V is TRBV7-3; the D is unclear. In DNA form, the CDR3 reads TGTGCCAGCAGCTTCAACAGCTATAATTCACCCCTCCACTTT. Its protein is CASSFNSYNSPLHF.